Presented here are 32 T cell receptor beta chains from one specimen sequenced in a study of OX40 agonist ivuxolimab in advanced cancers. Assay used: immunoSEQ multiplex PCR; TCRdb lists only in-frame clones, some missing. The table includes about 93,000 clones, under 95% detected once. This material consisted of CD4+ or CD8+ T cells sorted from blood, taken in a trial of the OX40 agonist ivuxolimab. The receptors were sampled from an adult with an advanced solid tumor such as melanoma, head and neck, liver or kidney cancer.

The count of this clone is one. This rearrangement joins TRBV7-3 to TRBJ1-1; 7 nucleotides match TRBD1. The V segment lost 1 base and the J segment 5 bases; nucleotides outside the gene matches: 4. From germline, CDR1 is SGHTA and CDR2 FQGTGA. There are 14 residues in the CDR3. This CDR3 reads CASSLITGVTEAFF. As DNA, the CDR3 is TGTGCCAGCAGCTTAATTACAGGGGTGACTGAAGCTTTCTTT.

The gene calls are TRBV4-2 and TRBJ2-1; 11 bases are a match to TRBD2. The CDR3 has 15 amino acids. Germline V gene lookup returns CDR1 LGHNA and CDR2 YNFKEQ. The junction had 11 bases not matched to a gene; V was cut back by 0 bases and J by 16 bases. DNA for the CDR3: TGTGCCAGCAGCCAAGAAGTAGCGGGAGGGTTTATTCCCTTCTTC. Amino acids: CASSQEVAGGFIPFF.

The chain employs TRBV30 and TRBJ2-3, with D possibly being TRBD2 (5 bases). V lost 1 base to trimming and J lost 4 bases, with 12 bases between them. Germline loops: CDR1 GTSNPN, CDR2 SVGIG (reference sequence). The CDR3 length is 14 residues. The CDR3, as DNA: TGTGCCTGGAGTGGGCTAGCAGAAGCAGATACGCAGTATTTT. It specifies CAWSGLAEADTQYF. Full variable domain (rest looked up from reference TRBV30 and TRBJ2-3): SQTIHQWPATLVQPVGSPLSLECTVEGTSNPNLYWYRQAAGRGLQLLFYSVGIGQISSEVPQNLSASRPQDRQFILSSKKLLLSDSGFYLCAWSGLAEADTQYFGPGTRLTVL.

This chain joins TRBV29-1 and TRBJ2-3; TRBD2 matches at 8 bases. Germline V gene lookup returns CDR1 SQVTM and CDR2 ANQGSEA. The CDR3 loop spans 13 amino acids. The J segment lost 5 bases and the V segment lost 3 bases, leaving 4 bases of the junction unmatched. The CDR3 DNA is TGCAGCGTTGACCGGGAGGGCCAAGATACGCAGTATTTT. Its protein product is CSVDREGQDTQYF.

The rearrangement links TRBV2 to TRBJ2-5; weak D call: TRBD2 (6 bases). The CDR3 contains 13 residues. V shed 7 bases and J shed 4 bases, with 13 bases lying between them. Per germline, CDR1 SNHLY and CDR2 FYNNEI. The CDR3 spells CASTRDGGETQYF. The CDR3 DNA sequence: TGTGCCAGCACTAGGGACGGGGGAGAGACCCAGTACTTC.

CDR3 nucleotides: TGTGCCAGCAGCTTGGGCCAATTTGAGCGGGCCAGCTCCTACAATGAGCAGTTCTTC. Protein: CASSLGQFERASSYNEQFF. The rearrangement uses TRBV7-2 and TRBJ2-1; D might be TRBD2 (6 bases). Germline V lookup: CDR1 SGHTA, CDR2 FQGNSA. V was shortened by 3 bases and J by 0 bases, with 21 bases between the two germline ends. The CDR3 has 19 amino acids.

The chain carries TRBV19 and TRBJ2-5; the D gene is possibly TRBD1 (6 bases). Germline-derived CDR1 and CDR2 are LNHDA and SQIVND (reference sequence). This CDR3 is 15 amino acids long. Trimming cost V 4 bases and J 3 bases, with 15 bases left between them. CDR3 sequence reads: CASSSSGVREETQYF. The CDR3 DNA follows: TGTGCCAGTAGTAGCTCAGGGGTTCGGGAAGAGACCCAGTACTTC.

This clone was seen only a few times. The chain is built from TRBV2 and TRBJ2-3; no definite D call. The germline gives CDR1 SNHLY, CDR2 FYNNEI. This CDR3 spans 14 amino acids. The V end was cut by 2 bases, the J end by 3 bases, with 9 bases between. CDR3 amino acids: CASSETERTDTQYF. The CDR3, as DNA: TGTGCCAGCAGTGAAACGGAGAGAACAGATACGCAGTATTTT. Full variable domain (rest looked up from reference TRBV2 and TRBJ2-3): EPEVTQTPSHQVTQMGQEVILRCVPISNHLYFYWYRQILGQKVEFLVSFYNNEISEKSEIFDDQFSVERPDGSNFTLKIRSTKLEDSAMYFCASSETERTDTQYFGPGTRLTVL.

The gene calls are TRBV21-1 and TRBJ2-3; TRBD1, the table's D call, was not compared with the DNA. TRBV21-1 counts as a pseudogene. The CDR3 length is 13 residues. The CDR3 region is CASPDRCTDTQYF. CDR3 in DNA: TGTGCCAGCCCGGACAGATGCACAGATACGCAGTATTTT.

In this sample, this clone turned up once. The chain employs TRBV28 and TRBJ2-7, with D possibly TRBD2 on 7 matching bases. This CDR3 contains 15 residues. Trimming left V 7 bases short and J 4 bases short, with 20 bases between. Germline V gene lookup returns CDR1 MDHEN and CDR2 SYDVKM. The CDR3 sequence: CASIPARGGAYEQYF. DNA of the CDR3: TGTGCCAGCATTCCTGCGAGGGGGGGGGCTTACGAGCAGTACTTC.

The chain is built from TRBV11-2 and TRBJ2-5; TRBD2 might be the D (6 bases). V lost 2 bases to trimming and J lost 0 bases, with 13 bases between them. Germline V CDR1 and CDR2: SGHAT, FQNNGV. CDR3 size: 16 residues. CDR3 nucleotide sequence: TGTGCCAGCAGCTTACAGGGAGGAGGGAACCAAGAGACCCAGTACTTC. It yields the protein CASSLQGGGNQETQYF.

The rearrangement uses TRBV7-2 and TRBJ1-5, with 7 bases matching TRBD1. CDR3 size: 14 residues. Trimming took 5 bases from V and 9 from J; bases not matched to a gene: 10. Germline V gives CDR1 SGHTA, CDR2 FQGNSA. The CDR3 bases are TGTGCCAGCAGCGTCCCAGGGGGAAAGCGGCCCCAGCATTTT. As protein: CASSVPGGKRPQHF.

The chain carries TRBV19 and TRBJ2-3, with a weak D call TRBD2 (5 bases). CDR1 is LNHDA, CDR2 SQIVND, per germline (reference sequence). This CDR3 contains 14 residues. V was trimmed by 8 bases and J by 0 bases, leaving 12 bases between them. DNA of the CDR3: TGTGCCAGTGGAGGACGAACTAGCACAGATACGCAGTATTTT. Protein product: CASGGRTSTDTQYF.

This chain connects TRBV30 to TRBJ2-1; TRBD2 is a possible D gene (6 bases). The ends were cut back, 3 bases at V and 8 bases at J, with 17 bases in the middle. The germline gives CDR1 GTSNPN, CDR2 SVGIG (reference sequence). CDR3 length: 14 amino acids. The CDR3 DNA reads as TGTGCCTGGAGATCATCGGGAGTATTCTATGAGCAGTTCTTC. This codes for CAWRSSGVFYEQFF.

The chain links TRBV27 to TRBJ2-7; possible D gene TRBD2, 6 bases. The CDR3 sequence is 14 residues long. Germline V gives CDR1 MNHEY, CDR2 SMNVEV (reference sequence). Deletions cut 2 bases from V and 2 bases from J, with 10 bases between. CDR3 region: CASSLAGLTYEQYF. In DNA, the CDR3 is TGTGCCAGCAGTTTAGCGGGGCTAACCTACGAGCAGTACTTC.

The chain has TRBV7-9 and TRBJ1-2; 10 bases fit TRBD1. This CDR3 is 17 amino acids long. Germline loops: CDR1 SEHNR, CDR2 FQNEAQ (reference sequence). The J segment lost 3 bases and the V segment lost 5 bases, leaving 12 bases of the junction unmatched. This CDR3 is CASSRSGTGVVDYGYTF. In DNA, the CDR3 is TGTGCCAGCAGCCGGTCCGGGACAGGGGTAGTGGACTATGGCTACACCTTC.

The genes are TRBV5-8 and TRBJ1-2; 7 bases map to TRBD1. The length of the CDR3 is 18 residues. Germline CDR1 SGHTS, CDR2 YDEGEE. J was trimmed by 7 bases and V by 2 bases; bases with no gene match: 20. The CDR3 loop reads CASSLNTIGGGALSGYTF. The CDR3 bases are TGTGCCAGCAGCTTAAATACCATAGGAGGGGGCGCATTAAGTGGCTACACCTTC.

This clone was recorded only once. The chain recombines TRBV11-2 with TRBJ2-3; D gene ambiguous. Trimming stripped 3 bases from V and 2 bases from J, with 6 bases between. The CDR3 totals 13 residues. In germline, CDR1 is SGHAT, CDR2 FQNNGV. CDR3 DNA sequence: TGTGCCAGCAGCTTGAGAATCACAGATACGCAGTATTTT. This gives the protein CASSLRITDTQYF.

The rearrangement links TRBV6-1 to TRBJ1-6; 7 positions match TRBD1. The CDR3 totals 14 residues. The germline CDR1 and CDR2 sequences are MNHNS and SASEGT. J gave up 10 bases and V 6 bases, and 9 bases lay outside the gene matches. CDR3 amino acids: CASRQDRLGSPLHF. The CDR3 DNA sequence: TGTGCCAGCAGACAGGACAGGCTGGGATCACCCCTCCACTTT.

This rearrangement joins TRBV5-1 to TRBJ2-2, with TRBD1 matching 9 bases. Germline loops: CDR1 SGHRS, CDR2 YFSETQ. The CDR3 totals 15 residues. V shed 4 bases and J 5 bases; nucleotides not matched to a gene: 6. CDR3 sequence reads: CASSQGTGTTGELFF. CDR3 coding DNA: TGCGCCAGCAGCCAAGGGACAGGGACGACCGGGGAGCTGTTTTTT.

This chain connects TRBV9 to TRBJ1-6; possibly TRBD1 for D (5 bases). This CDR3 has 15 amino acids. The V and J ends lost 0 bases and 6 bases respectively, with 10 bases between them. Germline V gives CDR1 SGDLS, CDR2 YYNGEE. Written as DNA, the CDR3 is TGTGCCAGCAGCGTAGGGACATCATTTAATTCACCCCTCCACTTT. Translation gives CASSVGTSFNSPLHF.

The V call is TRBV19, the J call TRBJ1-5, with TRBD1 as a possible D gene (5 bases). The CDR3 covers 14 residues. Per germline, CDR1 LNHDA and CDR2 SQIVND (reference sequence). With 5 bases removed from V and 4 bases from J, the gap between germline ends came to 12 bases. In DNA, the CDR3 is TGTGCCAGTAGTGACCCGGGGCGAAATCAGCCCCAGCATTTT. Translated, it gives CASSDPGRNQPQHF.

The chain employs TRBV18 and TRBJ2-2; D call uncertain. Germline V gives CDR1 KGHSH, CDR2 LQKENI. Trimming removed 3 bases at V and 3 bases at J, with 14 bases between. The CDR3 consists of 16 residues. The CDR3 spells CASSPIQIGDTGELFF. The CDR3 DNA sequence: TGTGCCAGCTCACCTATCCAAATTGGGGACACCGGGGAGCTGTTTTTT.

The genes are TRBV5-1 and TRBJ1-3; unclear D gene. The germline V gene encodes CDR1 SGHRS and CDR2 YFSETQ. Deletions cut 4 bases from V and 0 bases from J, with 5 bases between. The CDR3 sequence is 13 residues long. The chain's CDR3 is CASSPSSGNTIYF. The CDR3 nucleotides read TGCGCCAGCAGCCCGAGCTCTGGAAACACCATATATTTT. The full variable domain, rest sourced from reference TRBV5-1 and TRBJ1-3, is KAGVTQTPRYLIKTRGQQVTLSCSPISGHRSVSWYQQTPGQGLQFLFEYFSETQRNKGNFPGRFSGRQFSNSRSEMNVSTLELGDSALYLCASSPSSGNTIYFGEGSWLTVV.

As for this clone: Other DNA sequences of this sample code for an identical CDR3. This chain uses TRBV5-1 with TRBJ1-1, with D uncertain. Germline V gene sequence: CDR1 SGHRS, CDR2 YFSETQ. The CDR3 is 14 amino acids. V shed 8 bases and J shed 0 bases, with 14 bases lying between them. In DNA, the CDR3 is TGCGCCAGTAGCCCGGACCGGTTGAACACTGAAGCTTTCTTT. Its protein product is CASSPDRLNTEAFF. The full variable domain, in which reference TRBV5-1 and TRBJ1-1 provide the parts outside the CDR3, is KAGVTQTPRYLIKTRGQQVTLSCSPISGHRSVSWYQQTPGQGLQFLFEYFSETQRNKGNFPGRFSGRQFSNSRSEMNVSTLELGDSALYLCASSPDRLNTEAFFGQGTRLTVV.

This chain joins TRBV6-6 and TRBJ2-7; 7 nucleotides match TRBD2. CDR1 MNHNY and CDR2 SVGAGI come from the germline V gene (reference sequence). The CDR3 contains 15 residues. V trimming: 6 bases; J trimming: 2 bases; junction bases outside the gene matches: 10. The CDR3 region is CASSLGLVKAYEQYF. The CDR3 coding sequence is TGTGCCAGCAGCCTCGGACTAGTCAAAGCCTACGAGCAGTACTTC.

The CDR3 loop reads CASRGGQVGLYEQFF. Here the CDR3 DNA reads TGTGCCAGCAGGGGAGGACAGGTTGGTTTGTATGAGCAGTTCTTC. The V gene is TRBV5-4, the J gene TRBJ2-1, with D perhaps TRBD1 (7 bases). V shed 5 bases and J shed 8 bases, with 20 bases lying between them. CDR1 and CDR2 from the germline V gene are SGHNT and YYREEE (reference sequence). CDR3 length: 15 amino acids.

CDR3 sequence (DNA): TGTGCCAGCAGTCAGACAGGGGTTAACACCGGGGAGCTGTTTTTT. It specifies CASSQTGVNTGELFF. The rearrangement links TRBV6-5 to TRBJ2-2, with TRBD1 identical over 8 bases. CDR1 is MNHEY, CDR2 SVGAGI, per germline. Trimming cost V 5 bases and J 2 bases; bases outside gene matches: 4. This CDR3 spans 15 amino acids.

The gene calls are TRBV6-6 and TRBJ1-3; D unresolved. CDR1 is MNHNY and CDR2 is SVGAGI in the germline V gene (reference sequence). The ends were cut back, 6 bases at V and 0 bases at J, with 12 bases in the middle. The CDR3 is 15 amino acids. CDR3 residues: CASRLTPSSGNTIYF. The CDR3 nucleotides are TGTGCCAGCAGACTGACACCGAGCTCTGGAAACACCATATATTTT.

The chain employs TRBV6-4 and TRBJ1-1, with 7 nucleotides matching TRBD1. The germline CDR1 and CDR2 sequences are MRHNA and SNTAGT. This CDR3 has 15 amino acids. Losses at the gene ends were 5 bases for V and 5 bases for J; bases not matched to a gene: 11. The CDR3 loop is CASSPAYDRVTEAFF. The CDR3 nucleotides are TGTGCCAGCAGTCCCGCGTACGACAGGGTGACTGAAGCTTTCTTT.

The genes are TRBV2 and TRBJ2-3, with TRBD2 matching 9 bases. This CDR3 has 15 amino acids. Looked up from germline, CDR1 is SNHLY and CDR2 is FYNNEI. V lost 6 bases, J lost 0 bases, and 4 bases stayed unmatched. The CDR3 coding sequence is TGTGCCAGCAGCGGACTAGCGCCTAGCACAGATACGCAGTATTTT. Translating gives CASSGLAPSTDTQYF.

This clone was detected once. V is TRBV5-4 and J is TRBJ2-7; 10 nucleotides agree with TRBD1. The CDR3 has 17 amino acids. Germline CDR1 and CDR2: SGHNT and YYREEE (reference sequence). Germline trimming cut 0 bases from V and 7 bases from J; bases unmatched to any gene: 13. The CDR3 loop is CASSLVGSGQGGREQYF. The CDR3 DNA is TGTGCCAGCAGCTTGGTTGGAAGCGGACAGGGGGGACGGGAGCAGTACTTC.